A selection of T cell receptor beta chains follows, all from one sample in a study of early T cells in non-severe SARS-CoV-2 infection. TCRdb redid the calling of the 5' RACE reads with MiXCR, one entry per CDR3 protein. The sample records about 94,000 distinct CDR3 sequences, about 12% being singletons. Sequencing used whole blood. Receptor source: an adult who was a healthcare worker with PCR-confirmed SARS-CoV-2 infection or an uninfected control (not recorded which). CDR3s include the opening cysteine and the closing phenylalanine or tryptophan. A D gene is named only where the DNA matches it firmly. Expanded clones get a size class; other rows say once, few or many, or leave the size out.

TRBV19,-,many,TRBJ2-7,CASSIRDQDGEQYF,TGTGCCAGTAGTATCCGCGACCAGGACGGCGAGCAGTACTTC
TRBV27,-,many,TRBJ1-5,CASSLIGNQPQHF,TGTGCCAGCAGTTTGATAGGGAATCAGCCCCAGCATTTT
TRBV6-2/TRBV6-3,-,many,TRBJ1-2,CASSFFRGKGYGYTF,TGTGCCAGCAGTTTTTTCCGGGGCAAGGGGTATGGCTACACCTTC
TRBV28,-,many,TRBJ2-2,CASSSGELFF,TGTGCCAGCAGTTCCGGGGAGCTGTTTTTT
TRBV29-1,-,many,TRBJ2-7,CSVVVGSYEQYF,TGCAGCGTTGTAGTCGGGTCCTACGAGCAGTACTTC
TRBV7-9,TRBD1,few,TRBJ1-6,CASSSGQGFYNSPLHF,TGTGCCAGCAGCTCCGGACAGGGGTTCTATAATTCACCCCTCCACTTT
TRBV7-2,TRBD2,-,TRBJ2-2,CASSALSGGTNTGELSF,TGTGCCAGCAGCGCGCTTAGCGGGGGGACGAACACCGGGGAGCTGTCTTTT
TRBV20-1,-,-,TRBJ2-7,CSARDRTVILGEQYF,TGCAGTGCTAGAGATCGGACAGTTATTCTAGGCGAGCAGTACTTC
TRBV2,TRBD1,many,TRBJ2-3,CASKTGKSTDTQYF,TGTGCCAGCAAGACAGGGAAAAGCACAGATACGCAGTATTTT
TRBV12-3/TRBV12-4,-,-,TRBJ2-3,CASSPEGGREDTQYF,TGTGCCAGCAGTCCCGAGGGGGGGCGCGAGGATACGCAGTATTTT
TRBV6-5,TRBD2,many,TRBJ2-7,CASSYTSGAYYEQYF,TGTGCCAGCAGTTACACTAGCGGGGCTTACTACGAGCAGTACTTC
TRBV3-1,-,many,TRBJ2-4,CASRPDGLAKNIQYF,TGTGCCAGCAGACCCGACGGACTAGCCAAAAACATTCAGTACTTC
TRBV6-4,-,-,TRBJ2-7,CASTPIGKGTYEQYF,TGTGCCAGCACCCCGATCGGAAAGGGAACCTACGAGCAGTACTTC
TRBV6-5,-,-,TRBJ1-3,CASSYGNIGNTIYF,TGTGCCAGCAGTTACGGAAACATCGGAAACACCATATATTTT
TRBV18,-,few,TRBJ2-1,CASSPVAANEQFF,TGTGCCAGCTCACCGGTAGCGGCAAATGAGCAGTTCTTC
TRBV27,-,many,TRBJ1-5,CASSLVGNQPQHF,TGTGCCAGCAGTTTAGTCGGAAATCAGCCCCAGCATTTT
TRBV7-8,-,many,TRBJ1-1,CASSPSQGMNTEAFF,TGTGCCAGCAGCCCCTCGCAGGGGATGAACACTGAAGCTTTCTTT
TRBV5-1,TRBD2,-,TRBJ2-3,CASSSERGGTDTQYF,TGCGCCAGCAGCTCAGAGCGGGGTGGCACAGATACGCAGTATTTT
TRBV18,TRBD1,-,TRBJ1-2,CASSPRDRPDSGGYTF,TGTGCCAGCTCACCACGGGACAGGCCTGATTCTGGAGGCTACACCTTC
TRBV2,-,many,TRBJ1-2,CASSATPGDRPLYGYTF,TGTGCCAGCAGTGCTACTCCGGGAGACCGACCACTCTATGGCTACACCTTC
TRBV7-2,-,many,TRBJ1-5,CASSLGRTAHQPQHF,TGTGCCAGCAGCCTGGGTCGGACAGCCCATCAGCCCCAGCATTTT
TRBV20-1,-,-,TRBJ1-1,CSARRTPSDLRAFF,TGCAGTGCTCGAAGGACGCCCAGCGACTTAAGAGCTTTCTTT
TRBV6-6,-,-,TRBJ1-3,CASSPDGTSGNTIYF,TGTGCCAGCAGTCCTGACGGGACCTCTGGAAACACCATATATTTT
TRBV5-1,-,-,TRBJ1-4,CASSFGQPGGNEKLFF,TGCGCCAGCAGCTTCGGACAGCCTGGGGGTAATGAAAAACTGTTTTTT
TRBV4-1,-,-,TRBJ2-1,CASSQEGNEQFF,TGCGCCAGCAGCCAAGAAGGCAATGAGCAGTTCTTC
TRBV14,-,many,TRBJ2-7,CASSQVISPTYEQYF,TGTGCCAGCAGCCAAGTTATTTCTCCCACCTACGAGCAGTACTTC
TRBV29-1,-,-,TRBJ2-3,CSVSSDTQYF,TGCAGCGTTTCTTCAGATACGCAGTATTTT
TRBV27,-,few,TRBJ2-7,CASSPGRVPYEQYF,TGTGCCAGCAGTCCGGGACGGGTACCCTACGAGCAGTACTTC
TRBV7-2,TRBD1,many,TRBJ1-4,CASGRQGTTNEKLFF,TGTGCCAGCGGTCGACAGGGCACGACTAATGAAAAACTGTTTTTT
TRBV11-2,TRBD2,many,TRBJ2-7,CASSYTSGGAYEQYF,TGTGCCAGCAGCTACACTAGCGGGGGGGCCTACGAGCAGTACTTC
TRBV2,-,many,TRBJ1-1,CASRVTEMNTEAFF,TGTGCCAGCAGAGTGACAGAGATGAACACTGAAGCTTTCTTT
TRBV7-8,TRBD2,few,TRBJ2-1,CASRTGTSGGARNEQFF,TGTGCCAGCAGGACCGGGACTAGCGGGGGGGCCAGGAATGAGCAGTTCTTC
TRBV19,TRBD1,few,TRBJ1-5,CASKWGQGWPQHF,TGTGCCAGTAAATGGGGACAGGGGTGGCCCCAGCATTTT
TRBV6-2/TRBV6-3,TRBD1,-,TRBJ2-1,CASSLVDRDRFF,TGTGCCAGCAGTCTCGTAGACAGGGACCGGTTCTTC
TRBV7-2,TRBD1,few,TRBJ2-5,CASSLVGAGGVLSQETQYF,TGTGCCAGCAGCTTAGTCGGGGCAGGGGGAGTTCTTAGCCAAGAGACCCAGTACTTC
TRBV27,-,many,TRBJ1-1,CASRIKNEAFF,TGTGCCAGCAGAATCAAAAATGAAGCTTTCTTT
TRBV12-3/TRBV12-4,-,many,TRBJ2-5,CASSFLGNPQETQYF,TGTGCCAGCAGTTTCCTAGGGAACCCCCAAGAGACCCAGTACTTC
TRBV24-1,-,many,TRBJ2-1,CATSETDRGQFF,TGTGCCACCAGTGAAACGGACAGAGGGCAGTTCTTC
TRBV6-2/TRBV6-3,TRBD2,-,TRBJ2-3,CASRAGSTDTQYF,TGTGCCAGCAGAGCGGGGTCCACAGATACACAGTATTTT
TRBV7-8,-,few,TRBJ1-2,CASSQQGTWGYTF,TGTGCCAGCAGCCAACAGGGTACTTGGGGCTACACCTTC
TRBV7-9,-,-,TRBJ1-1,CASSFSQNTEAFF,TGTGCCAGCAGCTTTTCACAGAACACTGAAGCTTTCTTT
TRBV3-1,TRBD2,few,TRBJ2-5,CASSPSGTSPALGTQYF,TGTGCCAGCAGCCCATCCGGGACTAGTCCGGCCTTGGGGACCCAGTACTTC
TRBV29-1,-,few,TRBJ1-1,CSVAVFRGAHTEAFF,TGCAGCGTTGCGGTATTTAGGGGGGCTCACACTGAAGCTTTCTTT
TRBV28,-,-,TRBJ2-5,CASSLRTWYQETQYF,TGTGCCAGCAGTTTGAGGACCTGGTACCAAGAGACCCAGTACTTC
TRBV28,TRBD1,-,TRBJ2-1,CASSWGTGYEQFF,TGTGCCAGCAGCTGGGGGACAGGGTATGAGCAGTTCTTC
TRBV11-2,TRBD1,many,TRBJ2-5,CASSLNTPRDSRETQYF,TGTGCCAGCAGCTTGAATACTCCCCGGGACAGCCGGGAGACCCAGTACTTC
TRBV12-5,-,many,TRBJ2-1,CASGLSNKFEQFF,TGTGCTAGTGGTTTGAGTAATAAATTTGAGCAGTTCTTC
TRBV20-1,TRBD1,-,TRBJ1-1,CRAGGPDEAFF,TGCAGGGCAGGGGGCCCTGATGAAGCTTTCTTT